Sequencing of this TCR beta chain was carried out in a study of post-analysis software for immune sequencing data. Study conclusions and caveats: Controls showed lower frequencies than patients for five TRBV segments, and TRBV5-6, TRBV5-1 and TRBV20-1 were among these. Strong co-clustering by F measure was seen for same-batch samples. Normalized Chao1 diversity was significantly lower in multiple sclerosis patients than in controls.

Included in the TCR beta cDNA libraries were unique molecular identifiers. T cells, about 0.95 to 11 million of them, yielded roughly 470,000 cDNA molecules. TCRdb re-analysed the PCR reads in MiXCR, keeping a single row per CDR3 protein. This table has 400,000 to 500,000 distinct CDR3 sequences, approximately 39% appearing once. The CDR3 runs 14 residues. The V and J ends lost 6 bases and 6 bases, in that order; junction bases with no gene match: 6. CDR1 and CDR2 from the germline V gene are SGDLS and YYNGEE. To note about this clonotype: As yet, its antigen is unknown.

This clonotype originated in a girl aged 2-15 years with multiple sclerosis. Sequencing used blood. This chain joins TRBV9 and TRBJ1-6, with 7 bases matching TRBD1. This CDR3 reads CASNNRGLNSPLHF. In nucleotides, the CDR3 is TGTGCCAGCAACAATAGGGGGCTTAATTCACCCCTCCACTTT.